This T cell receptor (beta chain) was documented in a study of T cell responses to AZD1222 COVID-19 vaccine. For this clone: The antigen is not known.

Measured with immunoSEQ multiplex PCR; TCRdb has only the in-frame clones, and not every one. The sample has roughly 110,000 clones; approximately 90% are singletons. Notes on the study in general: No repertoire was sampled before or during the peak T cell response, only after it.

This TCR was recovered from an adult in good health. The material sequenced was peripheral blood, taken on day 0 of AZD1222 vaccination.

This CDR3 is CASSLSSTSTDTQYF. The DNA for the CDR3 is TGTGCCAGCAGCTTATCATCGACTAGCACAGATACGCAGTATTTT. The rearrangement uses TRBV11-2 and TRBJ2-3, with D unclear. The V end lost 2 bases, the J end lost 0 bases, and 9 bases lay between the germline ends. This CDR3 contains 15 residues. CDR1 is SGHAT and CDR2 is FQNNGV in the germline V gene.